Reported below is one T cell receptor beta chain. Germline V gene sequence: CDR1 SGDLS, CDR2 YYNGEE. CDR3 size: 15 residues. V was shortened by 6 bases and J by 1 base, with 14 bases between the two germline ends. Over 95% purity was reached by all sorted populations. These data originate in a study of beta chain features in type 1 diabetes. Sequenced material consisted of expressed TCRB transcripts (all of the isolated RNA was reverse transcribed). Repertoires were generated with immunoSEQ multiplex PCR, while TCRdb's copy carries only in-frame clones and drops some. The table shows 400,000 to 450,000 clones, with roughly 14% occurring only once.

This receptor was taken from a man aged 30 to 39 in good health. This chain joins TRBV9 and TRBJ2-1, with D hard to call. Sequencing was done on a sample of naive CD4+ T cells from blood. CDR3 nucleotide sequence: TGTGCCAGCACCCCACTCCGGGTGTCCTACAATGAGCAGTTCTTC. This gives the protein CASTPLRVSYNEQFF.